The present T cell receptor beta chain was sequenced within a study of blood T cell repertoires in COVID-19. Study at large: Material from acute and convalescent COVID-19 was sourced from the United States, Italy and Spain. Nucleic acid was either cDNA or gDNA, and it came from T cells, B-cell-depleted T cells, or PBMCs.

V dropped 0 bases and J dropped 4; count of bases not matched to a gene: 5. Germline CDR1 LGHDT, CDR2 YNNKEL (reference sequence). The CDR3 loop spans 16 amino acids. In the authors' methods: Reference gene primer amplification in the assay estimated nucleated cell counts. Assay used: immunoSEQ multiplex PCR; TCRdb lists only in-frame clones, some missing. V, J and clone size are those of that table, while D and trimming were read from the DNA. The sample lists about 64,000 clones; around four fifths were seen once. This clone was counted between two and nine times. Input material: peripheral blood. The receptor comes from a man aged 80 or over with acute or convalescent COVID-19. This chain uses TRBV3-1 (or the pseudogene TRBV3-2) with TRBJ2-2, with 7 bases aligning to TRBD2. The CDR3 sequence: CASSQEGLAATGELFF. DNA of the CDR3: TGTGCCAGCAGCCAAGAAGGGCTAGCGGCCACCGGGGAGCTGTTTTTT.